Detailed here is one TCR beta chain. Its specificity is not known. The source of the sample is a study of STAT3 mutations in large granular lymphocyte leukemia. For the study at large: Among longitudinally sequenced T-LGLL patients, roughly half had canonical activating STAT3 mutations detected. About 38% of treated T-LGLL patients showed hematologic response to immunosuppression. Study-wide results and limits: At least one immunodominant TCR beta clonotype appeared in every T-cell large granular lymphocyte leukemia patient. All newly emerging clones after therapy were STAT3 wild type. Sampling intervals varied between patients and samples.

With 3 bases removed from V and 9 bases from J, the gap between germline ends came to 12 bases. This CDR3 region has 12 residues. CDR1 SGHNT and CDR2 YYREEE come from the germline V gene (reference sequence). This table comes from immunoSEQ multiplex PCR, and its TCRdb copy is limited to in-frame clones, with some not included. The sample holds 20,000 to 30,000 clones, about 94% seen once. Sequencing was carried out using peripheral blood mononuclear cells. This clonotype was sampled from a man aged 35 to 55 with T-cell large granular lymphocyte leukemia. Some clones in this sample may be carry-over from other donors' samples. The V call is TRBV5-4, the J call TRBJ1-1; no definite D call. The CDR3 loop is CASSSYPDQAFF. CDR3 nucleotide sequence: TGTGCCAGCAGCTCCTACCCGGATCAAGCTTTCTTT.